These 11 T cell receptor beta chains originate from one sample sequenced in a study of blood T cell repertoires in COVID-19 (TCRdb year 2020). The library came from the immunoSEQ multiplex PCR assay. Held by TCRdb, this immuneACCESS table contains in-frame sequences only and omits some clones. Under half of the omission traces to an unresolved V gene where checked; the cause of the rest is unknown. This sample has 90,000 to 100,000 clones in its table, and roughly 85% of those were observed once. The ten largest clones take up about 38% of the sample. The sample was peripheral blood. The receptor set was obtained from a man aged 80 or over with acute or convalescent COVID-19.

The V and J genes are TRBV28 and TRBJ1-5; D may be TRBD1 (5 bases). The germline V gene encodes CDR1 MDHEN and CDR2 SYDVKM. The CDR3 totals 15 residues. V gave up 6 bases and J gave up 6 bases, with 18 bases separating them. The DNA of the CDR3 is TGTGCCAGCAGGAGGCCCGAAGGGGTGACTCAGCCCCAGCATTTT. Amino acids: CASRRPEGVTQPQHF.

This chain links TRBV6-5 with TRBJ1-5, with D possibly being TRBD1 (6 bases). CDR1 MNHEY and CDR2 SVGAGI come from the germline V gene. V was trimmed by 4 bases and J by 5 bases, leaving 12 bases between them. There are 14 residues in the CDR3. CDR3 sequence reads: CASSSHREHQPQHF. For the CDR3, the DNA is TGTGCCAGCAGTTCTCACAGGGAGCATCAGCCCCAGCATTTT.

This chain connects TRBV11-3 to TRBJ2-1; 10 bases line up with TRBD1. V lost 5 bases and J lost 7; bases outside the gene matches: 8. This CDR3 spans 15 amino acids. Germline assignment: CDR1 SGHNT and CDR2 YENEEA. The CDR3 sequence: CASSPGTGDRNEQFF. The CDR3 region has the DNA TGTGCCAGCAGCCCCGGGACAGGGGATAGAAATGAGCAGTTCTTC.

V is TRBV19 and J is TRBJ1-1; D is possibly TRBD1 (5 bases). V lost 3 bases and J lost 4, with 15 bases in between. CDR3 size: 15 residues. The germline gives CDR1 LNHDA, CDR2 SQIVND (reference sequence). Here the CDR3 DNA reads TGTGCCAGTAGTATTGGAGGGGTTTCGTTCACTGAAGCTTTCTTT. Residues: CASSIGGVSFTEAFF. The full variable domain, its missing parts supplied by reference TRBV19 and TRBJ1-1, is DGGITQSPKYLFRKEGQNVTLSCEQNLNHDAMYWYRQDPGQGLRLIYYSQIVNDFQKGDIAEGYSVSREKKESFPLTVTSAQKNPTAFYLCASSIGGVSFTEAFFGQGTRLTVV.

The V gene is TRBV7-9, the J gene TRBJ2-7; no clear D. CDR1 is SEHNR, CDR2 FQNEAQ, per germline (reference sequence). This CDR3 spans 12 amino acids. Trimming took 5 bases from V and 0 from J, leaving 5 bases between them. CDR3 protein: CASSPSSYEQYF. The CDR3 DNA is TGTGCCAGCAGCCCCAGCTCCTACGAGCAGTACTTC.

The chain combines TRBV3-1 (or the pseudogene TRBV3-2) with TRBJ1-2, with TRBD1 matching 9 bases. CDR3 length: 16 residues. Losses at the gene ends were 0 bases for V and 4 bases for J; bases not matched to a gene: 6. The germline CDR1 and CDR2 sequences are LGHDT and YNNKEL (reference sequence). The CDR3 region has the DNA TGTGCCAGCAGCCAAGAATGGGGGACAGGGCCCTATGGCTACACCTTC. Translating it yields CASSQEWGTGPYGYTF.

The chain has TRBV30 and TRBJ1-2, with a weak D call TRBD1 (6 bases). CDR3 length: 13 amino acids. Trimming took off 8 bases at V and 7 bases at J, with 20 bases between the two ends. Germline V gene sequence: CDR1 GTSNPN, CDR2 SVGIG (reference sequence). CDR3 nucleotides: TGTGCCAGAAAATGGACAGCATCGGCTGGCTACACCTTC. Its protein is CARKWTASAGYTF.

This rearrangement joins TRBV5-6 to TRBJ2-7, with 9 bases that match TRBD1. The V gene's germline CDR1 is SGHDT and CDR2 YYEEEE. V lost 3 bases to trimming and J lost 5 bases; unmatched junction nucleotides: 6. This CDR3 is 14 amino acids long. The CDR3 DNA reads TGTGCCAGCAGCTCGTGGGACAGGGTGCACGAGCAGTACTTC. Translated, it gives CASSSWDRVHEQYF.

This clone occurred a few times. J is TRBJ2-2 and V is TRBV9, with a tentative D call TRBD1 (5 bases). CDR3 size: 16 residues. In germline, CDR1 is SGDLS, CDR2 YYNGEE. The V and J ends lost 0 bases and 4 bases respectively, with 13 bases between them. The CDR3 sequence: CASSVGSGHLTGELFF. The CDR3 DNA reads TGTGCCAGCAGCGTAGGGTCAGGGCACCTCACCGGGGAGCTGTTTTTT.

The rearrangement links TRBV5-6 to TRBJ1-3, with D possibly matching TRBD1 (6 bases). The CDR3 length is 16 residues. With 0 bases removed from V and 0 bases from J, the gap between germline ends came to 10 bases. From germline, CDR1 is SGHDT and CDR2 YYEEEE. For the CDR3, the DNA is TGTGCCAGCAGCTTGGCCGGGACATTCTCTGGAAACACCATATATTTT. Its protein is CASSLAGTFSGNTIYF. The full variable domain, completed using reference TRBV5-6 and TRBJ1-3, is DAGVTQSPTHLIKTRGQQVTLRCSPKSGHDTVSWYQQALGQGPQFIFQYYEEEERQRGNFPDRFSGHQFPNYSSELNVNALLLGDSALYLCASSLAGTFSGNTIYFGEGSWLTVV.

V is TRBV27 and J is TRBJ2-5; TRBD1 matches at 7 bases. CDR3 size: 17 residues. The ends lost 5 bases at V and 1 base at J; junction bases unmatched: 13. CDR1 is MNHEY and CDR2 is SMNVEV in the germline V gene (reference sequence). The chain's CDR3 is CASSLTAPTGSQETQYF. The CDR3 bases are TGTGCCAGCAGTCTCACCGCTCCGACAGGGAGCCAAGAGACCCAGTACTTC.